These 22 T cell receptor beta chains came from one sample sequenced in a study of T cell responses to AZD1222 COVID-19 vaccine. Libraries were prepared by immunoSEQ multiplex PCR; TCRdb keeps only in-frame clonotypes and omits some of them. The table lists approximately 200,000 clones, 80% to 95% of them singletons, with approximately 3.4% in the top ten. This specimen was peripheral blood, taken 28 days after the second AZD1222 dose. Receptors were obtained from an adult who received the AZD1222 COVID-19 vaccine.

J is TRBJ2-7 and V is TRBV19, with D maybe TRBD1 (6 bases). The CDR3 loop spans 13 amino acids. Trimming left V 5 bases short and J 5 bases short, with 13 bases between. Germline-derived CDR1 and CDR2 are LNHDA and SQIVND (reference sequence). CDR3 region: CASSPGRGHEQYF. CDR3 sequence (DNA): TGTGCCAGTAGTCCCGGCAGGGGCCACGAGCAGTACTTC.

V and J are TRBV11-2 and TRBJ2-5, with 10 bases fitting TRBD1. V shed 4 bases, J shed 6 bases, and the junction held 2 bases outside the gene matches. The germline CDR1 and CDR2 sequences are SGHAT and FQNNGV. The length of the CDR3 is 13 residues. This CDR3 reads CASSWTGGKTQYF. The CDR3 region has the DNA TGTGCCAGCAGCTGGACAGGGGGAAAGACCCAGTACTTC. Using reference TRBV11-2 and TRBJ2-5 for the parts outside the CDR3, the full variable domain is EAGVAQSPRYKIIEKRQSVAFWCNPISGHATLYWYQQILGQGPKLLIQFQNNGVVDDSQLPKDRFSAERLKGVDSTLKIQPAKLEDSAVYLCASSWTGGKTQYFGPGTRLLVL.

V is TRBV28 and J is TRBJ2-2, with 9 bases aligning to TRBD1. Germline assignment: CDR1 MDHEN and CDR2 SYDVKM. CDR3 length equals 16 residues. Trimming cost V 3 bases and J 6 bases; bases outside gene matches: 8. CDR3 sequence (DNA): TGTGCCAGCAGTTTCTCCGGGACAGGGTTAGCCGGGGAGCTGTTTTTT. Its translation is CASSFSGTGLAGELFF.

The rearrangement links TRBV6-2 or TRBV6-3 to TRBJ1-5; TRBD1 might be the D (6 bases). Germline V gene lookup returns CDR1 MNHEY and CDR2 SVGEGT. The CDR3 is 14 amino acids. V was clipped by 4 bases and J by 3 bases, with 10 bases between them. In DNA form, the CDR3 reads TGTGCCAGCAGTTTAGGACAGAACAATCAGCCCCAGCATTTT. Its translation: CASSLGQNNQPQHF.

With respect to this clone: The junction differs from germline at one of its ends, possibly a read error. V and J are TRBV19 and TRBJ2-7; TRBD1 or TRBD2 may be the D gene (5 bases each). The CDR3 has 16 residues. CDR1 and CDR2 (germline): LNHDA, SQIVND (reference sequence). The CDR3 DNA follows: TGTGCCAGTAGTAAAACCGGGACCCCAGTCTCCGACGAGCAGTACTTC. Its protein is CASSKTGTPVSDEQYF. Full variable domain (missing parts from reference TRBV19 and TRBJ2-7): DGGITQSPKYLFRKEGQNVTLSCEQNLNHDAMYWYRQDPGQGLRLIYYSQIVNDFQKGDIAEGYSVSREKKESFPLTVTSAQKNPTAFYLCASSKTGTPVSDEQYFGPGTRLTVT.

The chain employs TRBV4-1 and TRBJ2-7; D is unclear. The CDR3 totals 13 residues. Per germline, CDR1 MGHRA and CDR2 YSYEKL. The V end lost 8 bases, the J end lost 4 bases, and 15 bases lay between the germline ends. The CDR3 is CASGAGASYEQYF. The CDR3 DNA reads TGCGCCAGCGGCGCCGGAGCTTCTTACGAGCAGTACTTC.

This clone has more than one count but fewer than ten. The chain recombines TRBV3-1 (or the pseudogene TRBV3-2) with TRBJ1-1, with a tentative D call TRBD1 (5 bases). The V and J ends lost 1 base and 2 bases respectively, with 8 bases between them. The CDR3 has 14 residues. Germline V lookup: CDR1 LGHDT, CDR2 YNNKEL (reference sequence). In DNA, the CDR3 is TGTGCCAGCAGCCAAGTCCAGGGCAACACTGAAGCTTTCTTT. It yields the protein CASSQVQGNTEAFF.

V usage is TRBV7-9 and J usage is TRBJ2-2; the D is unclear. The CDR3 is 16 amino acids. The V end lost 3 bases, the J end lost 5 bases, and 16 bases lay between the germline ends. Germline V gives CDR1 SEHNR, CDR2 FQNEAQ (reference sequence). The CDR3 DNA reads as TGTGCCAGCAGCTTCGGCCCCGCCGGTACGACCGGGGAGCTGTTTTTT. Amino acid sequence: CASSFGPAGTTGELFF.

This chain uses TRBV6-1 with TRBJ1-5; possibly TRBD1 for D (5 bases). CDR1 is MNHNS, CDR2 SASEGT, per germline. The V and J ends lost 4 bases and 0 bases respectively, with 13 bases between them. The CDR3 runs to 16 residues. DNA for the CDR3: TGTGCCAGCAGTGCCGAAGGGGCCGTTAGCAATCAGCCCCAGCATTTT. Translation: CASSAEGAVSNQPQHF.

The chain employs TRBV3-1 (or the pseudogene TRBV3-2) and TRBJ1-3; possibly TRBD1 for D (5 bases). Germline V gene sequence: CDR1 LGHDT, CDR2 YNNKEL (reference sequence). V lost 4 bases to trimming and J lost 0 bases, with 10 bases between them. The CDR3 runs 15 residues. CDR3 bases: TGTGCCAGCAGCCCGCAACAGGACTCTGGAAACACCATATATTTT. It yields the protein CASSPQQDSGNTIYF.

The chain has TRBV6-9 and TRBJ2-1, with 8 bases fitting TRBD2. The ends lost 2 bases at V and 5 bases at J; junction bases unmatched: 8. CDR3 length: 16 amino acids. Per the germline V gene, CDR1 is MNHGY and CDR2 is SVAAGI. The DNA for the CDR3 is TGTGCCAGCAGTTATCACCCTAGCGGGCGCAACAATGAGCAGTTCTTC. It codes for CASSYHPSGRNNEQFF.

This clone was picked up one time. CDR3 loop: CASSLGSGEVRETQYF. Here the CDR3 DNA reads TGTGCCAGCAGCTTAGGGAGCGGGGAAGTAAGGGAGACCCAGTACTTC. The V and J genes are TRBV7-9 and TRBJ2-5, with TRBD2 matching 7 bases. Germline lookup yields CDR1 SEHNR and CDR2 FQNEAQ (reference sequence). The CDR3 has 16 residues. The V gene end was trimmed by 1 base and the J gene end by 5 bases; junction bases not matched to a gene: 10.

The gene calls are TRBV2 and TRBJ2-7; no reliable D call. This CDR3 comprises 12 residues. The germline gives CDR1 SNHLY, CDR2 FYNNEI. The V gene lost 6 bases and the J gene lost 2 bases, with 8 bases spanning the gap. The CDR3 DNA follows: TGTGCCAGCAGGTCCCAGACCTACGAGCAGTACTTC. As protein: CASRSQTYEQYF.

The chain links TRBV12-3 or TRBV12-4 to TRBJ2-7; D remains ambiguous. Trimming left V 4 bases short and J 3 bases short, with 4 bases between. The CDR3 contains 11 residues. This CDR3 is CASSYFYEQYF. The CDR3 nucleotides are TGTGCCAGCAGTTATTTCTACGAGCAGTACTTC.

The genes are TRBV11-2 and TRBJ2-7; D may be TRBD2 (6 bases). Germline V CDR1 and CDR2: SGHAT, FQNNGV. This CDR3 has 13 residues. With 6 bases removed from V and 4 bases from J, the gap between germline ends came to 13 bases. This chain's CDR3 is CASRGGPGYEQYF. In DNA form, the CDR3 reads TGTGCCAGCAGAGGAGGGCCAGGGTACGAGCAGTACTTC.

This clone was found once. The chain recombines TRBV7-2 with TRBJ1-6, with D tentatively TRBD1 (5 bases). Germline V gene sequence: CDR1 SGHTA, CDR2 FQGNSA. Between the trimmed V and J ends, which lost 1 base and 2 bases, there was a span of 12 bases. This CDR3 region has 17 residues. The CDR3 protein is CASSLGGKGAYNSPLHF. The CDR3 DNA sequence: TGTGCCAGCAGCTTAGGGGGGAAAGGGGCCTATAATTCACCCCTCCACTTT.

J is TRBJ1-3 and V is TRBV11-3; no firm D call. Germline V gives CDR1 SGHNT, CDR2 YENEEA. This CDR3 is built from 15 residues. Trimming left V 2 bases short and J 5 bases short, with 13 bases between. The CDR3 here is CASSLSPPGRNTIYF. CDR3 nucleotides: TGTGCCAGCAGCTTATCACCTCCCGGCAGAAACACCATATATTTT.

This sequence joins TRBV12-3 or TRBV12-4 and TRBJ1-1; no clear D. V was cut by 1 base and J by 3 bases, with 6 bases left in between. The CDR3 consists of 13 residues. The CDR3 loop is CASSLGLYTEAFF. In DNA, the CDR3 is TGTGCCAGCAGTTTAGGGCTGTACACTGAAGCTTTCTTT.

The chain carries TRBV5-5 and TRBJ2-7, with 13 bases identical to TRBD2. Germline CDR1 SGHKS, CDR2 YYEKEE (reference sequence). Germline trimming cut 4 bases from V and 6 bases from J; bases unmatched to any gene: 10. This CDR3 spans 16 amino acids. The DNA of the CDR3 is TGTGCCAGCAGCCCCACTAGCGGGAGGGCCATGGTCGAGCAGTACTTC. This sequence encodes CASSPTSGRAMVEQYF.

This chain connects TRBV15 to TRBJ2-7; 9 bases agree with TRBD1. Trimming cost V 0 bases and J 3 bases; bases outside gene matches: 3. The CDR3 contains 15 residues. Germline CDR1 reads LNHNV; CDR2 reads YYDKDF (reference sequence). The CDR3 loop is CATSRDRGQGYEQYF. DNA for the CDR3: TGTGCCACCAGCAGAGATCGGGGACAGGGCTACGAGCAGTACTTC.

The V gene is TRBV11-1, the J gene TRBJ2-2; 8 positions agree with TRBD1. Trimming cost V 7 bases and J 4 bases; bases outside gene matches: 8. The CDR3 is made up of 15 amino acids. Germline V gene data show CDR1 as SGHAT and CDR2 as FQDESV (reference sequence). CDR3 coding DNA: TGTGCCAGCAAGGGAACAGGGGGAAGCACCGGGGAGCTGTTTTTT. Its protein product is CASKGTGGSTGELFF.

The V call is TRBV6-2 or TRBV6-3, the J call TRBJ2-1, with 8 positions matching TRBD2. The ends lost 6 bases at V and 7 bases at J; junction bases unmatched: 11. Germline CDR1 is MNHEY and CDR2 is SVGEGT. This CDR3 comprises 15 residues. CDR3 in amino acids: CASSTSGSRVNEQFF. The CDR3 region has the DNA TGTGCCAGCAGCACCAGCGGGAGTCGGGTGAATGAGCAGTTCTTC.